The 32 T cell receptor beta chains in this list originate from one sample, sequenced in a study of human T cells and chemical hapten exposure. TCRdb re-called the RACE reads with MiXCR, one entry per CDR3 protein. The sample lists about 400,000 distinct CDR3 sequences; over 6% were seen once. The time point is: patch test 2, 6 weeks after DPC sensitization. Treatment noted: therapeutic diphenylcyclopropenone sensitization with weekly scalp DPC. The source material was whole blood, sampled in connection with sensitization to the hapten diphenylcyclopropenone (DPC). Every receptor here comes from a woman between 18 and 30 years old with alopecia areata. Some clones in this sample may be carry-over from other donors' samples.

The rearrangement links TRBV2 to TRBJ2-7, with a possible D match to TRBD2 (7 bases). CDR1 and CDR2 (germline): SNHLY, FYNNEI. V was cut by 5 bases and J by 7 bases, with 12 bases left in between. CDR3 length equals 12 residues. For the CDR3, the DNA is TGTGCCAGCAGTTGGACTAGGGGGGAGCAGTACTTC. It is translated as CASSWTRGEQYF.

This clonotype was counted only a few times. This chain uses TRBV6-1 with TRBJ2-5, with TRBD2 as a possible D gene (6 bases). The CDR3 runs to 17 residues. V was pared by 0 bases and J by 1 base, with 15 bases between. Germline CDR1 reads MNHNS; CDR2 reads SASEGT. CDR3 coding DNA: TGTGCCAGCAGTGAAGCGTCGGGGGTCATCTTCCAAGAGACCCAGTACTTC. The encoded protein is CASSEASGVIFQETQYF.

This clonotype showed up many times. V usage is TRBV4-3 and J usage is TRBJ2-7, with D possibly being TRBD1 (7 bases). There are 15 residues in the CDR3. CDR1 and CDR2 (germline): LGHNA, YSLEER. Trimming removed 3 bases from V and 0 bases from J, with 12 bases in between. The DNA of the CDR3 is TGCGCCAGCAGCCACAGACAGGGACTCTCCTACGAGCAGTACTTC. Translation: CASSHRQGLSYEQYF.

This clonotype turned up a few times. The rearrangement uses TRBV7-2 and TRBJ1-1; no clear D gene. The CDR3 runs to 13 residues. The germline V and J ends were trimmed by 7 bases and 0 bases, with 9 bases remaining between them. CDR1 and CDR2 from the germline V gene are SGHTA and FQGNSA. The CDR3 loop reads CASILEMNTEAFF. The CDR3 bases are TGTGCCAGCATATTAGAAATGAACACTGAAGCTTTCTTT.

The chain carries TRBV5-6 and TRBJ2-7; no definite D call. The germline V and J ends were trimmed by 2 bases and 5 bases, with 8 bases remaining between them. Germline V CDR1 and CDR2: SGHDT, YYEEEE. This CDR3 comprises 12 residues. The CDR3 DNA reads TGTGCCAGCAGCTTTAACGGCGACGAGCAGTACTTC. Translating gives CASSFNGDEQYF.

The V and J genes are TRBV4-2 and TRBJ1-1; unclear D gene. The CDR3 sequence is 13 residues long. Deletions cut 5 bases from V and 4 bases from J, with 11 bases between. Germline V gene data show CDR1 as LGHNA and CDR2 as YNFKEQ. The CDR3 nucleotides are TGTGCCAGCAGCTCCAGAGCGGGCACTGAAGCTTTCTTT. Its translation: CASSSRAGTEAFF.

This clonotype was observed many times. The chain has TRBV6-2 or TRBV6-3 and TRBJ2-2; 7 bases map to TRBD1. The CDR3 totals 15 residues. V lost 2 bases to trimming and J lost 5 bases; unmatched junction nucleotides: 5. Germline V gene data show CDR1 as MNHEY and CDR2 as SVGEGT. Here the CDR3 DNA reads TGTGCCAGCAGTTACGGGACAGAAGCTACCGGGGAGCTGTTTTTT. Amino acids: CASSYGTEATGELFF.

This clonotype was seen many times. V and J are TRBV6-2 or TRBV6-3 and TRBJ2-6, with a tentative D call TRBD1 (5 bases). The CDR3 extends over 16 amino acids. Germline V gene data show CDR1 as MNHEY and CDR2 as SVGEGT. V was trimmed by 8 bases and J by 2 bases, leaving 16 bases between them. The CDR3 is CASRAGSRAGANVLTF. The CDR3 nucleotides read TGTGCCAGCCGCGCAGGGTCCAGGGCTGGGGCCAACGTCCTGACTTTC.

The rearrangement joins TRBV2 to TRBJ2-1; 9 bases agree with TRBD1. J was trimmed by 8 bases and V by 10 bases; bases with no gene match: 12. Germline loops: CDR1 SNHLY, CDR2 FYNNEI. The CDR3 extends over 14 amino acids. The CDR3 is CATAFGTGRYEQFF. As DNA, the CDR3 is TGTGCCACCGCTTTTGGGACAGGGAGGTATGAGCAGTTCTTC.

This clonotype was detected ten times or more. V and J are TRBV4-3 and TRBJ2-3, with 10 bases identical to TRBD2. With V trimmed by 2 bases and J by 1 base, 6 bases remained unmatched. Germline V gene data show CDR1 as LGHNA and CDR2 as YSLEER. This CDR3 has 17 residues. This CDR3 reads CASSQTTGTSGTDTQYF. The DNA of the CDR3 is TGCGCCAGCAGCCAAACGACCGGGACTAGCGGCACAGATACGCAGTATTTT.

This clonotype was picked up a small number of times. The chain recombines TRBV7-9 with TRBJ2-1; 13 nucleotides agree with TRBD2. Germline V gives CDR1 SEHNR, CDR2 FQNEAQ (reference sequence). This CDR3 has 21 amino acids. V lost 3 bases to trimming and J lost 0 bases; unmatched junction nucleotides: 14. CDR3 bases: TGTGCCAGCAGCTTCCAGCAACCGGGACTAGCGGGGACCAGCTCCTACAATGAGCAGTTCTTC. Protein sequence: CASSFQQPGLAGTSSYNEQFF.

This clonotype was counted a single time. One base away lies a much larger clone, so this may be a sequencing read error. The chain links TRBV29-1 to TRBJ1-3; no reliable D call. The V gene lost 6 bases and the J gene lost 4 bases, with 13 bases spanning the gap. From germline, CDR1 is SQVTM and CDR2 ANQGSEA. There are 13 residues in the CDR3. CDR3 protein: CSVVATEGNTIYF. The CDR3 nucleotides read TGCAGCGTGGTCGCTACAGAAGGAAACACCATATATTTT.

V gene TRBV7-9 combines with J gene TRBJ1-4; TRBD1 agrees at 8 bases. Trimming took 1 base from V and 7 from J; bases not matched to a gene: 11. CDR3 length: 17 residues. Germline V gene lookup returns CDR1 SEHNR and CDR2 FQNEAQ (reference sequence). In DNA form, the CDR3 reads TGTGCCAGCAGCTTAGTCCCTCCTAAGGGACAGGCTGAAAAACTGTTTTTT. Amino acids: CASSLVPPKGQAEKLFF.

In its sample, this clonotype was seen many times. CDR3 nucleotides: TGTGCCAGCAGCTCAAATCGGGGGGGCACGACAGATACGCAGTATTTT. It is translated as CASSSNRGGTTDTQYF. The chain recombines TRBV5-5 with TRBJ2-3; 8 nucleotides line up with TRBD2. The ends lost 3 bases at V and 3 bases at J; junction bases unmatched: 9. The CDR3 totals 16 residues. Germline lookup yields CDR1 SGHKS and CDR2 YYEKEE (reference sequence).

This clonotype has a handful of counts. This chain connects TRBV2 to TRBJ1-2; D is unresolved. CDR1 is SNHLY, CDR2 FYNNEI, per germline. V lost 1 base and J 2 bases, leaving 8 bases between the germline ends. This CDR3 region has 14 residues. CDR3 sequence reads: CASSEVSFNYGYTF. CDR3 DNA: TGTGCCAGCAGTGAAGTCAGTTTCAACTATGGCTACACCTTC.

This clonotype has just a few counts. The V gene is TRBV2, the J gene TRBJ2-7; D not certain. The germline V gene has CDR1 SNHLY and CDR2 FYNNEI. The CDR3 sequence is 12 residues long. Between the trimmed V and J ends, which lost 7 bases and 2 bases, there was a span of 9 bases. The CDR3 here is CASNGDTYEQYF. CDR3 DNA sequence: TGTGCCAGCAATGGCGATACCTACGAGCAGTACTTC. Filled out from reference TRBV2 and TRBJ2-7, the complete variable domain reads EPEVTQTPSHQVTQMGQEVILRCVPISNHLYFYWYRQILGQKVEFLVSFYNNEISEKSEIFDDQFSVERPDGSNFTLKIRSTKLEDSAMYFCASNGDTYEQYFGPGTRLTVT.

This clonotype has a handful of counts. This chain joins TRBV12-3 or TRBV12-4 and TRBJ1-5, with D possibly TRBD1 on 6 matching bases. The CDR3 is made up of 14 amino acids. Trimming removed 10 bases at V and 7 bases at J, with 20 bases between. The CDR3 sequence is CATRSRGRSQPQHF. The DNA for the CDR3 is TGTGCCACGAGAAGCCGGGGGCGAAGCCAGCCCCAGCATTTT.

The rearrangement links TRBV6-2 or TRBV6-3 to TRBJ1-2, with D maybe TRBD1 (6 bases). The CDR3 contains 15 residues. Per the germline V gene, CDR1 is MNHEY and CDR2 is SVGEGT. Trimming shortened V by 6 bases and J by 0 bases, and 14 bases separated the two germline ends. The CDR3 sequence is CASSPWTEANYGYTF. CDR3 DNA sequence: TGTGCCAGCAGCCCTTGGACAGAAGCTAACTATGGCTACACCTTC.

V gene TRBV4-2 combines with J gene TRBJ2-2; D may be TRBD1 (5 bases). With 0 bases removed from V and 6 bases from J, the gap between germline ends came to 14 bases. CDR1 and CDR2 (germline): LGHNA, YNFKEQ. This CDR3 has 16 residues. The CDR3 here is CASSQEQVNGAGELFF. The CDR3 DNA reads as TGTGCCAGCAGCCAAGAACAGGTCAATGGGGCCGGGGAGCTGTTTTTT.

At least ten counts were recorded for this clonotype. The J gene is TRBJ2-3, the V gene TRBV4-3; the D gene could be TRBD1 or TRBD2 (6 bases each). CDR1 LGHNA and CDR2 YSLEER come from the germline V gene. V dropped 5 bases and J dropped 5 bases, with 17 bases sitting between them. The CDR3 spans 15 residues. This CDR3 reads CASSGTSGAGDTQYF. CDR3 sequence (DNA): TGCGCCAGCAGCGGAACGTCGGGGGCAGGAGATACGCAGTATTTT.

The chain uses TRBV6-4 and TRBJ2-2; 8 bases align to TRBD1. Germline lookup yields CDR1 MRHNA and CDR2 SNTAGT. The V segment lost 2 bases and the J segment 5 bases; nucleotides outside the gene matches: 7. The CDR3 consists of 16 residues. CDR3 nucleotides: TGTGCCAGCAGTGACCTACAGGGGGGACGAACCGGGGAGCTGTTTTTT. Its translation: CASSDLQGGRTGELFF.

This clonotype has a handful of counts. The CDR3 spells CSAFATGEGYEQYF. DNA of the CDR3: TGCAGTGCTTTTGCAACAGGGGAGGGCTACGAGCAGTACTTC. V gene TRBV20-1 combines with J gene TRBJ2-7; D assignment may be TRBD1 or TRBD2 (7 bases each). CDR3 length: 14 amino acids. Germline V gives CDR1 DFQATT, CDR2 SNEGSKA (reference sequence). V gave up 5 bases and J gave up 3 bases, with 17 bases separating them.

The sample holds many counts of this clonotype. V gene TRBV2 combines with J gene TRBJ1-2, with D possibly matching TRBD1 (5 bases). The CDR3 covers 14 residues. Germline V gene lookup returns CDR1 SNHLY and CDR2 FYNNEI. V dropped 6 bases and J dropped 2 bases, with 13 bases sitting between them. CDR3 sequence: CASSQGRGNYGYTF. CDR3 bases: TGTGCCAGCAGCCAGGGCAGAGGGAACTATGGCTACACCTTC.

This clonotype was seen a few times. The chain couples TRBV6-2 or TRBV6-3 to TRBJ2-1; 7 bases are shared with TRBD2. The germline CDR1 and CDR2 sequences are MNHEY and SVGEGT. The CDR3 is made up of 16 amino acids. Trimming removed 2 bases from V and 2 bases from J; junction bases left unmatched: 6. The CDR3 coding sequence is TGTGCCAGCAGTTACCTAGCGGAGGGCCCCTACAATGAGCAGTTCTTC. The encoded protein is CASSYLAEGPYNEQFF.

This clonotype was detected many times. The chain recombines TRBV18 with TRBJ1-4; D is unclear. Between the trimmed V and J ends, which lost 3 bases and 3 bases, there was a span of 17 bases. The germline CDR1 and CDR2 sequences are KGHSH and LQKENI. The CDR3 loop spans 17 amino acids. The CDR3 DNA reads as TGTGCCAGCTCACCGCAGGAACAAGGAGGCGCTAATGAAAAACTGTTTTTT. Encoded protein: CASSPQEQGGANEKLFF.

There are a few counts of this clonotype. The chain recombines TRBV15 with TRBJ1-1, with 8 bases that match TRBD1. CDR3 length: 16 amino acids. CDR1 is LNHNV and CDR2 is YYDKDF in the germline V gene (reference sequence). V dropped 3 bases and J dropped 6; count of bases not matched to a gene: 12. For the CDR3, the DNA is TGTGCCACCAGCAGGCGCGGGGCAGGGGGCAACTCTGAAGCTTTCTTT. Translating it yields CATSRRGAGGNSEAFF. The full variable domain, with the rest looked up from reference TRBV15 and TRBJ1-1, is DAMVIQNPRYQVTQFGKPVTLSCSQTLNHNVMYWYQQKSSQAPKLLFHYYDKDFNNEADTPDNFQSRRPNTSFCFLDIRSPGLGDTAMYLCATSRRGAGGNSEAFFGQGTRLTVV.

This clonotype was detected a few times. This chain connects TRBV28 to TRBJ2-2; 7 nucleotides match TRBD1. This CDR3 comprises 15 residues. From germline, CDR1 is MDHEN and CDR2 SYDVKM. V lost 5 bases, J lost 4 bases, and 7 bases stayed unmatched. The CDR3 loop is CASSIRDSPTGELFF. DNA for the CDR3: TGTGCCAGCAGTATCCGGGACAGCCCCACCGGGGAGCTGTTTTTT.

This clonotype was recorded at least ten times. The chain uses TRBV5-6 and TRBJ1-1; D ambiguous. The V end lost 1 base, the J end lost 4 bases, and 11 bases lay between the germline ends. This CDR3 comprises 14 residues. Germline assignment: CDR1 SGHDT and CDR2 YYEEEE. As DNA, the CDR3 is TGTGCCAGCAGCTTGAGGTGGTCAGGCACTGAAGCTTTCTTT. Its protein is CASSLRWSGTEAFF. The whole variable domain, filled in from reference TRBV5-6 and TRBJ1-1, reads DAGVTQSPTHLIKTRGQQVTLRCSPKSGHDTVSWYQQALGQGPQFIFQYYEEEERQRGNFPDRFSGHQFPNYSSELNVNALLLGDSALYLCASSLRWSGTEAFFGQGTRLTVV.

This clonotype was seen repeatedly, ten times or more. The chain employs TRBV7-2 and TRBJ1-2; D call uncertain. Germline V gene sequence: CDR1 SGHTA, CDR2 FQGNSA. Deletions cut 1 base from V and 7 bases from J, with 10 bases between. The CDR3 sequence is 13 residues long. For the CDR3, the DNA is TGTGCCAGCAGCTTAGTCGGCGGGCGTGGCTACACCTTC. It translates to CASSLVGGRGYTF. The variable domain in full, with the rest retrieved from reference TRBV7-2 and TRBJ1-2, is GAGVSQSPSNKVTEKGKDVELRCDPISGHTALYWYRQSLGQGLEFLIYFQGNSAPDKSGLPSDRFSAERTGGSVSTLTIQRTQQEDSAVYLCASSLVGGRGYTFGSGTRLTVV.

This clonotype was counted a single time. V usage is TRBV11-1 and J usage is TRBJ1-3; D uncertain. The germline CDR1 and CDR2 sequences are SGHAT and FQDESV (reference sequence). V lost 5 bases and J 8 bases, leaving 13 bases between the germline ends. The CDR3 extends over 13 amino acids. DNA of the CDR3: TGTGCCAGCAGCATCAGAGCAAAGGACACCATATATTTT. Residues: CASSIRAKDTIYF. The variable domain in full, completed from reference TRBV11-1 and TRBJ1-3, reads EAEVAQSPRYKITEKSQAVAFWCDPISGHATLYWYRQILGQGPELLVQFQDESVVDDSQLPKDRFSAERLKGVDSTLKIQPAELGDSAMYLCASSIRAKDTIYFGEGSWLTVV.

The V and J genes are TRBV7-2 and TRBJ2-3, with D uncertain. The CDR3 extends over 15 amino acids. Germline-derived CDR1 and CDR2 are SGHTA and FQGNSA. The V end lost 5 bases, the J end lost 6 bases, and 18 bases lay between the germline ends. CDR3 amino acids: CASSPGLVAWDTQYF. Written as DNA, the CDR3 is TGTGCCAGCAGCCCGGGTTTGGTGGCATGGGATACGCAGTATTTT.

This clonotype has only a few counts. The genes are TRBV6-5 and TRBJ2-1, with 10 bases that match TRBD2. Germline CDR1 is MNHEY and CDR2 is SVGAGI. The CDR3 is made up of 15 amino acids. Trimming at V came to 6 bases and at J to 4 bases, leaving 6 bases not matched to a gene. This CDR3 is CASSTGTSAYNEQFF. The CDR3 nucleotides read TGTGCCAGCAGCACCGGGACTAGCGCTTACAATGAGCAGTTCTTC.